Below, 29 T cell receptor beta chains from the same sample are listed, as sequenced in a study of T cells in Graves' hyperthyroidism and ophthalmopathy. RNA transcripts served as the template for amplifying TCR beta CDR3 regions. HTBI primers were used for first-round RT-PCR of the TCR CDR3. One entry per CDR3 protein results from TCRdb running MiXCR on the multiplex PCR reads. This table has more than 40,000 distinct CDR3 sequences, 45% to 50% appearing once. The material sequenced was peripheral blood or thyroid tissue (not recorded which). Receptors were obtained from a woman aged 45 to 65 with Graves' hyperthyroidism.

The V and J genes are TRBV20-1 and TRBJ2-7; 12 nucleotides match TRBD2. Trimming took 4 bases from V and 7 from J; bases not matched to a gene: 5. CDR1 is DFQATT and CDR2 is SNEGSKA in the germline V gene (reference sequence). The CDR3 is 13 residues long. In DNA, the CDR3 is TGCAGTGCTATGACTAGCGGGAGTTGGGAGCAGTACTTC. Protein sequence: CSAMTSGSWEQYF.

V gene TRBV2 combines with J gene TRBJ1-1; 7 positions agree with TRBD1. The CDR3 is 15 amino acids. Germline assignment: CDR1 SNHLY and CDR2 FYNNEI. V shed 6 bases and J 0 bases; nucleotides not matched to a gene: 7. In DNA form, the CDR3 reads TGTGCCAGCAGAGATAGGGGACAGCTGAACACTGAAGCTTTCTTT. Translation: CASRDRGQLNTEAFF.

The V and J genes are TRBV7-2 and TRBJ2-7; D is unclear. Trimming stripped 1 base from V and 5 bases from J, with 9 bases between. This CDR3 has 13 amino acids. The germline V gene has CDR1 SGHTA and CDR2 FQGNSA. The CDR3 spells CASSLGWADEQYF. As DNA, the CDR3 is TGTGCCAGCAGCTTAGGTTGGGCTGACGAGCAGTACTTC.

As regards this clonotype: The junction shows a germline mismatch at one end, possibly a read error. The chain joins TRBV7-9 to TRBJ2-5; D perhaps matches TRBD1 (6 bases). Germline V CDR1 and CDR2: SEHNR, FQNEAQ (reference sequence). The CDR3 sequence is 12 residues long. Here the CDR3 DNA reads TGTGCCAGCAGGAAACAGGGAAAGTTGTTCTCCTTC. Translation gives CASRKQGKLFSF.

This clonotype has only a few counts. This rearrangement joins TRBV7-6 to TRBJ2-5; 9 positions match TRBD1. The V segment lost 3 bases and the J segment 5 bases; nucleotides outside the gene matches: 10. This CDR3 is 16 amino acids long. Germline assignment: CDR1 SGHVS and CDR2 FNYEAQ. CDR3 in amino acids: CASSFPPGQGEETQYF. CDR3 coding DNA: TGTGCCAGCAGCTTTCCCCCGGGACAGGGAGAGGAGACCCAGTACTTC.

The chain employs TRBV5-1 and TRBJ2-5; D unclear. This CDR3 spans 11 amino acids. CDR1 and CDR2 from the germline V gene are SGHRS and YFSETQ. V was shortened by 3 bases and J by 3 bases, with 3 bases between the two germline ends. The CDR3 loop reads CASSSKETQYF. CDR3 sequence (DNA): TGCGCCAGCAGCTCCAAAGAGACCCAGTACTTC.

V is TRBV15 and J is TRBJ1-1, with TRBD1 matching over 8 bases. Looked up from germline, CDR1 is LNHNV and CDR2 is YYDKDF (reference sequence). The CDR3 has 13 amino acids. The J segment lost 10 bases and the V segment lost 3 bases, leaving 7 bases of the junction unmatched. The CDR3 loop is CATSSLMGQAAFF. In DNA, the CDR3 is TGTGCCACCAGCAGCTTGATGGGACAGGCAGCTTTCTTT.

By share of the sample, this clonotype is medium-sized. The rearrangement joins TRBV9 to TRBJ1-2; 10 positions match TRBD1. The CDR3 has 16 amino acids. Looked up from germline, CDR1 is SGDLS and CDR2 is YYNGEE. V gave up 4 bases and J gave up 7 bases; unmatched junction bases: 13. The CDR3 bases are TGTGCCAGCAGCTATATCCACGGACAGGGGGTATCTGGCTACACCTTC. This codes for CASSYIHGQGVSGYTF.

In its sample, this clonotype was seen many times. V and J are TRBV7-8 and TRBJ1-2; the D is unclear. The CDR3 is 12 amino acids. Trimming left V 4 bases short and J 1 base short, with 4 bases between. The V gene's germline CDR1 is SGHVS and CDR2 FQNEAQ. The CDR3 bases are TGTGCCAGCAGCTCTGGTAACTATGGCTACACCTTC. This encodes CASSSGNYGYTF.

Comment on this clonotype: A read error is likely, as this CDR3 ends without the conserved phenylalanine or tryptophan. This chain uses TRBV7-3 with TRBJ2-7, with D possibly TRBD2 on 6 matching bases. The CDR3 is made up of 14 amino acids. V was pared by 5 bases and J by 7 bases, with 18 bases between. Looked up from germline, CDR1 is SGHTA and CDR2 is FQGTGA. CDR3 in amino acids: CASSLYGSEEEQYL. The CDR3, as DNA: TGTGCCAGCAGCCTATACGGGAGTGAGGAAGAGCAGTACCTC.

This clonotype was counted ten times or more. This CDR3 is CSARKGGNQPQHF. CDR3 nucleotides: TGCAGTGCTAGAAAGGGGGGCAATCAGCCCCAGCATTTT. J is TRBJ1-5 and V is TRBV20-1; a possible D gene is TRBD1 (6 bases). The germline V gene has CDR1 DFQATT and CDR2 SNEGSKA (reference sequence). The CDR3 is made up of 13 amino acids. Trimming stripped 2 bases from V and 2 bases from J, with 7 bases between.

The count of this clonotype is one. The chain has TRBV5-6 and TRBJ1-5, with D possibly matching TRBD1 (6 bases). V was clipped by 4 bases and J by 6 bases, with 17 bases between them. CDR3 length: 15 amino acids. CDR1 is SGHDT, CDR2 YYEEEE, per germline. The CDR3 region has the DNA TGTGCCAGCAGCCCCTCCGGGACACGAAGTCAGCCCCAGCATTTT. Protein sequence: CASSPSGTRSQPQHF.

This clonotype occurred once. One end of the junction does not line up with germline, which may come from a read error. The chain is built from TRBV7-2 and TRBJ2-7; 8 bases fit TRBD2. The CDR3 is 15 amino acids. Germline V gives CDR1 SGHTA, CDR2 FQGNSA. The CDR3: CASSLSPGGAYEQYF. CDR3 coding DNA: TGCGCCAGCAGCTTGTCTCCGGGAGGGGCGTACGAGCAGTACTTC.

J is TRBJ2-7 and V is TRBV15, with 7 bases aligning to TRBD1. Trimming cost V 1 base and J 4 bases; bases outside gene matches: 4. This CDR3 comprises 14 residues. In germline, CDR1 is LNHNV, CDR2 YYDKDF (reference sequence). The CDR3 DNA is TGTGCCACCAGCAGAGGAGAACAGGGGTACGAGCAGTACTTC. Encoded protein: CATSRGEQGYEQYF.

A remark on this clonotype: Here the CDR3 omits its conserved ending phenylalanine or tryptophan, so a read error is the likely source. The DNA is omitted, as the CDR3 cannot be located on it reliably, and the CDR3 follows TCRdb's listing. CDR3 residues: CSAKREGNT. The chain carries TRBV20-1 and TRBJ2-7; the table names TRBD2, a call not compared with the DNA. The CDR3 is 9 residues long, ends included. CDR1 DFQATT and CDR2 SNEGSKA come from the germline V gene (reference sequence).

This sequence joins TRBV10-3 and TRBJ1-1; D possibly corresponds to TRBD1 (5 bases). Between the trimmed V and J ends, which lost 7 bases and 0 bases, there was a span of 12 bases. Germline lookup yields CDR1 ENHRY and CDR2 SYGVKD. There are 14 residues in the CDR3. The DNA of the CDR3 is TGTGCCATCAAGTTGACAGATATGAACACTGAAGCTTTCTTT. Protein product: CAIKLTDMNTEAFF.

V gene TRBV7-2 combines with J gene TRBJ2-2; D not certain. V shed 3 bases and J shed 8 bases, with 10 bases lying between them. Germline values: CDR1 SGHTA, CDR2 FQGNSA. The CDR3 consists of 13 residues. In nucleotides, the CDR3 is TGTGCCAGCAGCTTTTCGACCCCGGGGGAGCTGTTTTTT. Encoded protein: CASSFSTPGELFF.

The rearrangement links TRBV20-1 to TRBJ2-5; D possibly corresponds to TRBD1 (5 bases). CDR1 is DFQATT, CDR2 SNEGSKA, per germline (reference sequence). This CDR3 is 13 amino acids long. V lost 6 bases and J lost 7, with 18 bases in between. This CDR3 reads CSATGRVLGTQYF. DNA for the CDR3: TGCAGTGCGACGGGCAGGGTCTTGGGGACCCAGTACTTC.

V is TRBV10-3 and J is TRBJ1-3; a possible D gene is TRBD1 (5 bases). This CDR3 is built from 14 residues. The germline V and J ends were trimmed by 0 bases and 9 bases, with 12 bases remaining between them. CDR1 and CDR2 from the germline V gene are ENHRY and SYGVKD. The CDR3 DNA reads TGTGCCATCAGTGAGTCAAGCGGGGGGAGCACCATATATTTT. The encoded protein is CAISESSGGSTIYF.

In the case of this clonotype: Because the CDR3's place on the DNA is in doubt, the DNA is left out and the CDR3 is given as listed by TCRdb. This rearrangement joins TRBV7-8 to TRBJ2-7; TRBD1, the table's D call, was not compared with the DNA. The CDR3 has 23 amino acids, counting both end residues. Germline V gene lookup returns CDR1 SGHVS and CDR2 FQNEAQ. CDR3 region: CASTNQTSMYLCATQGLAYEQYF.

The gene calls are TRBV19 and TRBJ2-7; D uncertain. Trimming removed 4 bases at V and 5 bases at J, with 18 bases between. The germline V gene encodes CDR1 LNHDA and CDR2 SQIVND (reference sequence). The CDR3 has 15 amino acids. CDR3 DNA sequence: TGTGCCAGTAGTAACCGGGCCTCCGCAGGCCACGAGCAGTACTTC. Translated, it gives CASSNRASAGHEQYF.

J is TRBJ1-2 and V is TRBV10-3; 7 bases match TRBD1. CDR1 and CDR2 from the germline V gene are ENHRY and SYGVKD. V shed 7 bases, J shed 4 bases, and the junction held 12 bases outside the gene matches. The CDR3 has 15 amino acids. The DNA for the CDR3 is TGTGCCATCATTAGAGACAGGGCGACTTCCTATGGCTACACCTTC. It translates to CAIIRDRATSYGYTF.

The V gene is TRBV2, the J gene TRBJ1-2, with D possibly matching TRBD1 (5 bases). V lost 4 bases and J lost 2, with 8 bases in between. CDR1 is SNHLY, CDR2 FYNNEI, per germline. This CDR3 comprises 13 residues. DNA of the CDR3: TGTGCCAGCAGTGTTGCAGGGAACTATGGCTACACCTTC. It is translated as CASSVAGNYGYTF.

This clonotype was observed a single time. CDR3 coding DNA: TGCAGCGTTGAAAGGGGGACAGGGACATCCTACGAGCAGTACTTC. It specifies CSVERGTGTSYEQYF. The J gene is TRBJ2-7, the V gene TRBV29-1; 9 nucleotides align to TRBD1. Germline trimming cut 2 bases from V and 1 base from J; bases unmatched to any gene: 6. Germline CDR1 and CDR2: SQVTM and ANQGSEA. The CDR3 sequence is 15 residues long.

V gene TRBV20-1 combines with J gene TRBJ2-5; 11 bases are shared with TRBD2. The CDR3 covers 16 residues. The germline V gene has CDR1 DFQATT and CDR2 SNEGSKA (reference sequence). V lost 1 base to trimming and J lost 3 bases; unmatched junction nucleotides: 7. The CDR3 spells CSARGFTSGSEETQYF. The CDR3 coding sequence is TGCAGTGCTAGAGGGTTCACTAGCGGGAGCGAAGAGACCCAGTACTTC.

CDR3 region: CSAADRDRIDYGYTF. For the CDR3, the DNA is TGCAGTGCCGCCGACCGGGACAGGATAGACTATGGCTACACCTTC. The chain joins TRBV20-1 to TRBJ1-2; the match to TRBD1 covers 8 bases. Trimming at V came to 6 bases and at J to 3 bases, leaving 12 bases not matched to a gene. The germline CDR1 and CDR2 sequences are DFQATT and SNEGSKA (reference sequence). This CDR3 has 15 residues.

This chain connects TRBV4-1 to TRBJ2-3, with 9 bases lining up with TRBD1. V lost 5 bases to trimming and J lost 2 bases; unmatched junction nucleotides: 8. This CDR3 has 16 residues. CDR1 MGHRA and CDR2 YSYEKL come from the germline V gene. CDR3: CASSRGTGGNTDTQYF. In nucleotides, the CDR3 is TGCGCCAGCAGCAGGGGAACAGGGGGCAACACAGATACGCAGTATTTT.

This clonotype was detected only once. This chain connects TRBV7-6 to TRBJ2-5, with TRBD2 matching 8 bases. The CDR3 spans 16 residues. The V segment lost 5 bases and the J segment 5 bases; nucleotides outside the gene matches: 13. In germline, CDR1 is SGHVS, CDR2 FNYEAQ. The DNA for the CDR3 is TGTGCCAGCAGCCCGAGGGGTAGCGGGACTCCGGAGACCCAGTACTTC. It translates to CASSPRGSGTPETQYF.

The chain has TRBV7-3 and TRBJ1-6; TRBD1 is a possible D gene (5 bases). V shed 5 bases and J shed 5 bases, with 13 bases lying between them. CDR3 length equals 15 residues. Germline-derived CDR1 and CDR2 are SGHTA and FQGTGA. CDR3 amino acids: CASSLGGMDNSPLHF. The CDR3 region has the DNA TGTGCCAGCAGCCTGGGGGGAATGGATAATTCACCCCTCCACTTT. The full variable domain, with the rest looked up from reference TRBV7-3 and TRBJ1-6, is GAGVSQTPSNKVTEKGKYVELRCDPISGHTALYWYRQSLGQGPEFLIYFQGTGAADDSGLPNDRFFAVRPEGSVSTLKIQRTERGDSAVYLCASSLGGMDNSPLHFGNGTRLTVT.